This is a list of T cell receptor beta chains from one sample in a study of blood T cell repertoires in COVID-19. Profiled with immunoSEQ multiplex PCR; TCRdb holds only in-frame clones, not every one. The sample lists about 26,000 clones; 75% to 90% were seen once. Specimen: peripheral blood. The receptors here all came from a human donor in a cohort sampled during active COVID-19. Each CDR3 is given with its conserved first and last residue. Each record gives: J gene, CDR3 length, V gene, clone size, D gene, CDR3 DNA, CDR3 protein. D genes are given only for firm matches. Clone size is not always given. Where it is, it says once, few, many or a class for expanded clones.

J gene: TRBJ2-3; CDR3 length: 13; V gene: TRBV12-3/TRBV12-4; clone size: -; D gene: TRBD2; CDR3 DNA: TGTGCCAGCAGTTCCAGCTTAGCGGGGCTCGCATATTTT; CDR3 protein: CASSSSLAGLAYF
J gene: TRBJ2-3; CDR3 length: 17; V gene: TRBV5-6; clone size: once; D gene: TRBD2; CDR3 DNA: TGTGCCAGCCGTACTAGCGGGAGAAACCGAGGCACAGATACGCAGTATTTT; CDR3 protein: CASRTSGRNRGTDTQYF
J gene: TRBJ2-2; CDR3 length: 16; V gene: TRBV2; clone size: once; D gene: -; CDR3 DNA: TGTGCCACCCCTGACCCTGGGCAGGGGGAGGCCGGGGAGCTGTTTTTT; CDR3 protein: CATPDPGQGEAGELFF
J gene: TRBJ2-2; CDR3 length: 13; V gene: TRBV9; clone size: -; D gene: -; CDR3 DNA: TGTGCCAGCAGCAACGCACCTAACGGGGAGCTGTTTTTT; CDR3 protein: CASSNAPNGELFF
J gene: TRBJ2-2; CDR3 length: 14; V gene: TRBV2; clone size: -; D gene: -; CDR3 DNA: TGTGCCAGCAGGGCGGACAGAAACACCGGGGAGCTGTTTTTT; CDR3 protein: CASRADRNTGELFF
J gene: TRBJ1-2; CDR3 length: 13; V gene: TRBV6-2/TRBV6-3; clone size: -; D gene: -; CDR3 DNA: TGTGCCAGCAGCCATGACAGGCTGTCGGGCTACACCTTC; CDR3 protein: CASSHDRLSGYTF
J gene: TRBJ1-2; CDR3 length: 13; V gene: TRBV14; clone size: few; D gene: -; CDR3 DNA: TGTGCCAGCAGCCAAGTGTCGACTGCCGGCTACACCTTC; CDR3 protein: CASSQVSTAGYTF
J gene: TRBJ2-7; CDR3 length: 15; V gene: TRBV7-9; clone size: -; D gene: TRBD2; CDR3 DNA: TGTGCCAGCAGCTTCACTAGCGGGGGATACTACGAGCAGTACTTC; CDR3 protein: CASSFTSGGYYEQYF
J gene: TRBJ1-5; CDR3 length: 15; V gene: TRBV18; clone size: -; D gene: TRBD1; CDR3 DNA: TGTGCCAGCTCAGAGGATTCGGCAGGGGGCAAGCCCCAGCATTTT; CDR3 protein: CASSEDSAGGKPQHF
J gene: TRBJ2-5; CDR3 length: 12; V gene: TRBV24-1; clone size: -; D gene: -; CDR3 DNA: TGTGCCACCAGTGATGTCGAAGAGACCCAGTACTTC; CDR3 protein: CATSDVEETQYF
J gene: TRBJ1-6; CDR3 length: 14; V gene: TRBV27; clone size: -; D gene: TRBD1; CDR3 DNA: TGTGCCAGCAGTAGATCGACAGGGTCTTCACCCCTCCACTTT; CDR3 protein: CASSRSTGSSPLHF
J gene: TRBJ2-7; CDR3 length: 14; V gene: TRBV6-5; clone size: -; D gene: -; CDR3 DNA: TGTGCCAAGATAGAATGGGACAAAGAGTACGAGCAGTACTTC; CDR3 protein: CAKIEWDKEYEQYF
J gene: TRBJ2-1; CDR3 length: 15; V gene: TRBV6-6; clone size: -; D gene: TRBD1; CDR3 DNA: TGTGCCAGCAGTTACGGTCGGGACAGGGACCATGAGCAGTTCTTC; CDR3 protein: CASSYGRDRDHEQFF
J gene: TRBJ2-1; CDR3 length: 16; V gene: TRBV2; clone size: -; D gene: TRBD2; CDR3 DNA: TGTGCCAGCAGTGCGGAACTAGCGGGAGGAGCCAATGAGCAGTTCTTC; CDR3 protein: CASSAELAGGANEQFF
J gene: TRBJ1-5; CDR3 length: 14; V gene: TRBV2; clone size: few; D gene: TRBD1; CDR3 DNA: TGTGCCAGCAGTGCGGGACAGGGGAATCAGCCCCAGCATTTT; CDR3 protein: CASSAGQGNQPQHF
J gene: TRBJ2-1; CDR3 length: 15; V gene: TRBV7-2; clone size: -; D gene: -; CDR3 DNA: TGTGCCAGCAGCTTAGCGTACCGCCTAAACAATGAGCAGTTCTTC; CDR3 protein: CASSLAYRLNNEQFF
J gene: TRBJ1-5; CDR3 length: 12; V gene: TRBV12-3/TRBV12-4; clone size: -; D gene: -; CDR3 DNA: TGTGCCGACGGGCAGGGAAATCAGCCCCAGCATTTT; CDR3 protein: CADGQGNQPQHF
J gene: TRBJ2-5; CDR3 length: 13; V gene: TRBV19; clone size: -; D gene: TRBD2; CDR3 DNA: TGTGCCAGCAATGCGGGGGGGCTAGAGACCCAGTACTTC; CDR3 protein: CASNAGGLETQYF
J gene: TRBJ2-7; CDR3 length: 14; V gene: TRBV28; clone size: once; D gene: -; CDR3 DNA: TGTGCCAGCAGTTTGGGGCAGCAACTCCCCGAGCAGTACTTC; CDR3 protein: CASSLGQQLPEQYF
J gene: TRBJ2-5; CDR3 length: 12; V gene: TRBV3-1/TRBV3-2; clone size: -; D gene: -; CDR3 DNA: TGTGCCAGCAGTCATCCCGAGGGGACCCAGTACTTC; CDR3 protein: CASSHPEGTQYF
J gene: TRBJ2-7; CDR3 length: 15; V gene: TRBV5-1; clone size: -; D gene: TRBD1; CDR3 DNA: TGCGCCAGCAGCTTGGAGGGGACAGGGTTCTACGAGCAGTACTTC; CDR3 protein: CASSLEGTGFYEQYF
J gene: TRBJ2-3; CDR3 length: 16; V gene: TRBV7-9; clone size: -; D gene: TRBD1; CDR3 DNA: TGTGCCAGCAGCTTAGCTGGGGACAGAACCACAAATACGCAGTATTTT; CDR3 protein: CASSLAGDRTTNTQYF
J gene: TRBJ1-5; CDR3 length: 15; V gene: TRBV6-5; clone size: -; D gene: TRBD1; CDR3 DNA: TGTGCCAGCGGAAGAACGACAGGGCCGGGCCAGCCCCAGCATTTT; CDR3 protein: CASGRTTGPGQPQHF
J gene: TRBJ2-7; CDR3 length: 13; V gene: TRBV11-2; clone size: -; D gene: -; CDR3 DNA: TGTGCCAGCAGCTCAAGCGGATCCTACGAGCAGTACTTC; CDR3 protein: CASSSSGSYEQYF
J gene: TRBJ2-5; CDR3 length: 13; V gene: TRBV3-1/TRBV3-2; clone size: -; D gene: -; CDR3 DNA: TGTGCCAGCAGCCAAGATGGCAGGGGGACCCAGTACTTC; CDR3 protein: CASSQDGRGTQYF
J gene: TRBJ2-3; CDR3 length: 21; V gene: TRBV6-2/TRBV6-3; clone size: -; D gene: TRBD2; CDR3 DNA: TGTGCCAGCAGTTACAGGGCCCGTAGCGGGAGGACCGGGTTGGACACAGATACGCAGTATTTT; CDR3 protein: CASSYRARSGRTGLDTDTQYF
J gene: TRBJ1-5; CDR3 length: 12; V gene: TRBV3-1/TRBV3-2; clone size: few; D gene: -; CDR3 DNA: TGTGCCAGCAGCCAAGCGGAGGGACCCCAGCATTTT; CDR3 protein: CASSQAEGPQHF
J gene: TRBJ2-7; CDR3 length: 11; V gene: TRBV6-5; clone size: -; D gene: -; CDR3 DNA: TGTGCCAGCAAAGATCCGGGGGAGCAGTACTTC; CDR3 protein: CASKDPGEQYF
J gene: TRBJ2-7; CDR3 length: 15; V gene: TRBV18; clone size: -; D gene: TRBD1; CDR3 DNA: TGTGCCAGCTCATCCCGGGACAGGTTTTCCTACGAGCAGTACTTC; CDR3 protein: CASSSRDRFSYEQYF
J gene: TRBJ1-1; CDR3 length: 11; V gene: TRBV20-1; clone size: -; D gene: TRBD1; CDR3 DNA: TGCAACATGAGACAGGGCACTGAAGCTTTCTTT; CDR3 protein: CNMRQGTEAFF
J gene: TRBJ2-3; CDR3 length: 16; V gene: TRBV11-2; clone size: -; D gene: TRBD2; CDR3 DNA: TGTGCCAGCAGCTTAGTCGCGGGGGGGGTCACAGATACGCAGTATTTT; CDR3 protein: CASSLVAGGVTDTQYF
J gene: TRBJ1-3; CDR3 length: 18; V gene: TRBV27; clone size: -; D gene: -; CDR3 DNA: TGTGCCAGCAGCTTGTGGGCAGGGGAGTCTCTCTCTGGAAACACCATATATTTT; CDR3 protein: CASSLWAGESLSGNTIYF
J gene: TRBJ1-5; CDR3 length: 15; V gene: TRBV7-8; clone size: -; D gene: -; CDR3 DNA: TGTGCCAGCAGCTCATCGACACAGGGCAATCAGCCCCAGCATTTT; CDR3 protein: CASSSSTQGNQPQHF
J gene: TRBJ1-2; CDR3 length: 16; V gene: TRBV4-1; clone size: -; D gene: TRBD1; CDR3 DNA: TGCGCCAGCAGCCAAGTAAAGAGGGGGCGCGGCTATGGCTACACCTTC; CDR3 protein: CASSQVKRGRGYGYTF
J gene: TRBJ1-2; CDR3 length: 13; V gene: TRBV12-3/TRBV12-4; clone size: once; D gene: -; CDR3 DNA: TGTGCCAGCAGAGCAGGGCCTAACTATGGCTACACCTTC; CDR3 protein: CASRAGPNYGYTF
J gene: TRBJ2-2; CDR3 length: 14; V gene: TRBV4-1; clone size: -; D gene: -; CDR3 DNA: TGCGCCAGCACCCTGGGACTTAACACCGGGGAGCTGTTTTTT; CDR3 protein: CASTLGLNTGELFF
J gene: TRBJ2-1; CDR3 length: 16; V gene: TRBV4-1; clone size: -; D gene: TRBD1; CDR3 DNA: TGCGCCAGCAGCCCGAGGCCGGACAGGAACTACAATGAGCAGTTCTTC; CDR3 protein: CASSPRPDRNYNEQFF
J gene: TRBJ2-4; CDR3 length: 16; V gene: TRBV6-2/TRBV6-3; clone size: once; D gene: TRBD1; CDR3 DNA: TGTGCCAGCAGTCCCGACAGGGCACTAGCCAAAAACATTCAGTACTTC; CDR3 protein: CASSPDRALAKNIQYF
J gene: TRBJ1-6; CDR3 length: 12; V gene: TRBV2; clone size: few; D gene: -; CDR3 DNA: TGTGCCAGCAGGGGAGAGGGCTCACCCCTCCACTTT; CDR3 protein: CASRGEGSPLHF
J gene: TRBJ1-2; CDR3 length: 15; V gene: TRBV6-6; clone size: -; D gene: TRBD1; CDR3 DNA: TGTGCCAGCAGTTACTCGGGACAGCGTAACTATGGCTACACCTTC; CDR3 protein: CASSYSGQRNYGYTF
J gene: TRBJ1-5; CDR3 length: 16; V gene: TRBV7-2; clone size: few; D gene: TRBD1; CDR3 DNA: TGTGCCAGCAGCTCAGCAGACAGGGCTGGGGGTCAGCCCCAGCATTTT; CDR3 protein: CASSSADRAGGQPQHF
J gene: TRBJ2-1; CDR3 length: 14; V gene: TRBV7-2; clone size: -; D gene: TRBD1; CDR3 DNA: TGTGCCAGCAGCTCGACAGGGTCTAGGAATGAGCAGTTCTTC; CDR3 protein: CASSSTGSRNEQFF
J gene: TRBJ2-5; CDR3 length: 15; V gene: TRBV7-9; clone size: -; D gene: -; CDR3 DNA: TGTGCCAGCAGCCCCGCGGGTGCCTCAGGCGGGACCCAGTACTTC; CDR3 protein: CASSPAGASGGTQYF
J gene: TRBJ2-1; CDR3 length: 15; V gene: TRBV19; clone size: -; D gene: -; CDR3 DNA: TGTGCCAGTCGGGACTGGGGAAGCTCCTACAATGAGCAGTTCTTC; CDR3 protein: CASRDWGSSYNEQFF
J gene: TRBJ2-5; CDR3 length: 14; V gene: TRBV7-2; clone size: -; D gene: -; CDR3 DNA: TGTGCCAGCAGCTCGACAGGATTCGGAGAGACCCAGTACTTC; CDR3 protein: CASSSTGFGETQYF
J gene: TRBJ2-5; CDR3 length: 14; V gene: TRBV7-6; clone size: -; D gene: -; CDR3 DNA: TGTGCCAGCAGCGCGCCCCGGAAGGGAGGGACCCAGTACTTC; CDR3 protein: CASSAPRKGGTQYF
J gene: TRBJ1-4; CDR3 length: 16; V gene: TRBV7-9; clone size: -; D gene: -; CDR3 DNA: TGTGCCAGCAGCACCGGGACACTTGCAACTAATGAAAAACTGTTTTTT; CDR3 protein: CASSTGTLATNEKLFF